The clone carrying this T cell receptor (beta chain) was detected a few times. These data are taken from a study of T cell repertoires in cytomegalovirus infection. The CDR3 runs to 14 residues. V lost 6 bases, J lost 3 bases, and 11 bases lay in between. Germline loops: CDR1 SEHNR, CDR2 FQNEAQ (reference sequence). In TCRdb, the reads were re-called with MiXCR into one record per CDR3 protein. The sample lists about 97,000 distinct CDR3 sequences, approximately 16% occurring once. The material sequenced was PBMCs. This TCR was sampled from a human donor in good health (CMV status not recorded). Some clones in this sample may be carry-over from other donors' samples. V gene TRBV7-9 combines with J gene TRBJ2-2; D unclear. CDR3: CASSAAGYTGELFF. The CDR3 DNA reads TGTGCCAGCAGTGCCGCAGGCTACACCGGGGAGCTGTTTTTT.